This entry lists 27 T cell receptor beta chains sequenced from one sample in a study of blood T cells in healthy people across ages. The use of a sample-barcoded 5' primer and a J-beta primer mix characterized a second PCR of roughly 6 to 11 cycles. Via MiXCR, TCRdb re-called the 5' RACE reads, giving one row per CDR3 protein. The profile covers 1.5 million to 2 million distinct CDR3 sequences, with about 28% appearing a single time and 7.7% taken by the ten largest. The sample consisted of blood. The receptor source for this set is a woman aged 30 to 39 in good health.

V gene TRBV2 combines with J gene TRBJ2-7; the D gene is possibly TRBD2 (7 bases). The CDR3 runs to 16 residues. Germline-derived CDR1 and CDR2 are SNHLY and FYNNEI. V lost 5 bases and J 2 bases, leaving 19 bases between the germline ends. The CDR3 nucleotides read TGTGCCAGCAGTTCCCTGGGGGGGCCGACGACCTACGAGCAGTACTTC. Its protein is CASSSLGGPTTYEQYF.

The chain combines TRBV25-1 with TRBJ2-1; tentative D call: TRBD2 (5 bases). V lost 5 bases, J lost 4 bases, and 15 bases lay in between. CDR1 and CDR2 from the germline V gene are MGHDK and SYGVNS. This CDR3 contains 15 residues. The CDR3 protein is CASSPTTRGYNEQFF. CDR3 DNA sequence: TGTGCCAGCAGTCCGACGACTCGAGGGTACAATGAGCAGTTCTTC.

The V call is TRBV10-3, the J call TRBJ1-2, with 7 bases that match TRBD1. CDR1 ENHRY and CDR2 SYGVKD come from the germline V gene. This CDR3 region has 13 residues. The V segment lost 5 bases and the J segment 6 bases; nucleotides outside the gene matches: 6. The CDR3: CAISLRGTDGYTF. CDR3 nucleotide sequence: TGTGCCATCAGTCTCAGGGGGACTGATGGCTACACCTTC.

The chain joins TRBV28 to TRBJ1-4, with D unclear. The germline CDR1 and CDR2 sequences are MDHEN and SYDVKM. V was pared by 4 bases and J by 1 base, with 4 bases between. This CDR3 region has 13 residues. The CDR3 sequence is CASSSGTNEKLFF. The CDR3 nucleotides read TGTGCCAGCAGTTCCGGAACTAATGAAAAACTGTTTTTT.

Comment on this clonotype: This sequence may be a read error, since a much larger clone differs from it by one base. The CDR3 protein is CASSRQGTTQETQYF. The DNA of the CDR3 is TGTGCCAGCAGTCGACAGGGGACCACACAAGAGACCCAGTACTTC. The V gene is TRBV7-2, the J gene TRBJ2-5, with 8 bases fitting TRBD1. CDR1 SGHTA and CDR2 FQGNSA come from the germline V gene. This CDR3 contains 15 residues. With V trimmed by 6 bases and J by 2 bases, 8 bases remained unmatched. The complete variable domain, with remaining parts taken from reference TRBV7-2 and TRBJ2-5, reads GAGVSQSPSNKVTEKGKDVELRCDPISGHTALYWYRQSLGQGLEFLIYFQGNSAPDKSGLPSDRFSAERTGGSVSTLTIQRTQQEDSAVYLCASSRQGTTQETQYFGPGTRLLVL.

This clonotype has just a few counts. The chain has TRBV2 and TRBJ2-7; D is ambiguous. V gave up 6 bases and J gave up 3 bases, with 15 bases separating them. CDR1 is SNHLY and CDR2 is FYNNEI in the germline V gene. This CDR3 has 14 amino acids. This chain's CDR3 is CASRGSSVVYEQYF. CDR3 nucleotides: TGTGCCAGCAGGGGCTCCTCGGTGGTCTACGAGCAGTACTTC.

CDR3 coding DNA: TGCAGTGCTTTCCGCGGGGGGGCTGAGACCCAGTACTTC. Residues: CSAFRGGAETQYF. The chain uses TRBV20-1 and TRBJ2-5; 9 bases are a match to TRBD2. Per the germline V gene, CDR1 is DFQATT and CDR2 is SNEGSKA (reference sequence). V trimming: 5 bases; J trimming: 5 bases; junction bases outside the gene matches: 6. The CDR3 totals 13 residues.

This clonotype was counted at least ten times. This chain connects TRBV12-3 or TRBV12-4 to TRBJ2-7, with TRBD2 matching 7 bases. The CDR3 is 14 residues long. Losses at the gene ends were 9 bases for V and 2 bases for J; bases not matched to a gene: 10. The CDR3 DNA sequence: TGTGCCAGAAACCCCGGGACTAATACCTACGAGCAGTACTTC. Encoded protein: CARNPGTNTYEQYF.

V gene TRBV7-2 combines with J gene TRBJ1-5, with no clear D. V was cut by 1 base and J by 2 bases, with 9 bases left in between. Germline lookup yields CDR1 SGHTA and CDR2 FQGNSA. This CDR3 spans 15 amino acids. The CDR3 DNA sequence: TGTGCCAGCAGCTTAGTTGGGTATGGCAATCAGCCCCAGCATTTT. This encodes CASSLVGYGNQPQHF.

This clonotype was seen only a few times. V gene TRBV10-3 combines with J gene TRBJ1-5; 7 bases fit TRBD1. The CDR3 is 12 amino acids. Germline V gives CDR1 ENHRY, CDR2 SYGVKD. V lost 10 bases and J lost 6; bases outside the gene matches: 6. CDR3 residues: CATQTGLQPQHF. The CDR3 region has the DNA TGTGCCACCCAGACAGGGCTTCAGCCCCAGCATTTT.

This clonotype came up a few times. The chain employs TRBV20-1 and TRBJ1-5; possible D gene TRBD1, 5 bases. Germline values: CDR1 DFQATT, CDR2 SNEGSKA (reference sequence). V was cut by 5 bases and J by 6 bases, with 14 bases left in between. CDR3 size: 13 residues. The CDR3: CSASRGVAQPQHF. CDR3 nucleotides: TGCAGTGCTTCTCGGGGGGTGGCTCAGCCCCAGCATTTT.

Details on this clonotype: This may be a read error, as it is one base from a much larger clone. V is TRBV20-1 and J is TRBJ2-7; 8 nucleotides line up with TRBD2. This CDR3 is built from 12 residues. Germline loops: CDR1 DFQATT, CDR2 SNEGSKA (reference sequence). For the CDR3, the DNA is TGCGGAGGGGCGGGGGGCTACAATGAGCAGTACTTC. Encoded protein: CGGAGGYNEQYF.

The genes are TRBV3-1 and TRBJ1-5, with D perhaps TRBD1 (6 bases). The CDR3 spans 16 residues. In germline, CDR1 is LGHDT, CDR2 YNNKEL (reference sequence). V lost 3 bases and J 3 bases, leaving 15 bases between the germline ends. Written as DNA, the CDR3 is TGTGCCAGCAGCCAGGGGGCTGCTCTTATCAATCAGCCCCAGCATTTT. Protein: CASSQGAALINQPQHF.

With regard to this clonotype: At one boundary the junction diverges from the germline segment, which might be a read error. This CDR3 reads CSAGDLQAQGNTIYF. Here the CDR3 DNA reads TGCAGTGCTGGAGATTTACAGGCCCAGGGTAACACCATATATTTT. This chain joins TRBV20-1 and TRBJ1-3; D perhaps matches TRBD1 (5 bases). This CDR3 spans 15 amino acids. In germline, CDR1 is DFQATT, CDR2 SNEGSKA (reference sequence).

Many counts were recorded for this clonotype. The chain has TRBV20-1 and TRBJ2-5; D not certain. The CDR3 extends over 13 amino acids. Germline loops: CDR1 DFQATT, CDR2 SNEGSKA (reference sequence). The V gene lost 0 bases and the J gene lost 1 base, with 6 bases spanning the gap. The CDR3, as DNA: TGCAGTGCTAGAGATGTAGCCCAAGAGACCCAGTACTTC. It yields the protein CSARDVAQETQYF.

The CDR3 region has the DNA TGCAGTGCTAGAGATGGCGGGGGGCGCACAGATACGCAGTATTTT. It specifies CSARDGGGRTDTQYF. The chain joins TRBV20-1 to TRBJ2-3, with TRBD2 matching over 8 bases. Germline values: CDR1 DFQATT, CDR2 SNEGSKA (reference sequence). This CDR3 has 15 amino acids. V lost 0 bases, J lost 1 base, and 3 bases stayed unmatched.

The chain is built from TRBV3-1 and TRBJ2-1; TRBD2 aligns across 12 bases. Germline V gene data show CDR1 as LGHDT and CDR2 as YNNKEL (reference sequence). J was trimmed by 9 bases and V by 4 bases; bases with no gene match: 7. The CDR3 consists of 15 residues. This CDR3 reads CASSPTSGGGSEQFF. The CDR3 nucleotides are TGTGCCAGCAGCCCGACTAGCGGGGGAGGGAGTGAGCAGTTCTTC.

J is TRBJ1-1 and V is TRBV6-1; maybe TRBD1 (5 bases). V was cut by 7 bases and J by 0 bases, with 12 bases left in between. The length of the CDR3 is 14 residues. Germline assignment: CDR1 MNHNS and CDR2 SASEGT. The CDR3 bases are TGTGCCAGCATCCTGGGGGGTTTGAACACTGAAGCTTTCTTT. Protein product: CASILGGLNTEAFF.

With regard to this clonotype: A clone one base away is much larger, so this may be a read error. V gene TRBV25-1 combines with J gene TRBJ2-5; no definite D call. The assigned J gene may be wrong: the sequence end matches TRBJ2-7 better. The germline gives CDR1 MGHDK, CDR2 SYGVNS. CDR3 length: 13 residues. CDR3 sequence: CASNEASVGEQYF. The CDR3, as DNA: TGTGCCAGCAATGAAGCTTCGGTCGGCGAGCAGTACTTC.

The chain links TRBV6-4 to TRBJ1-2; no reliable D call. Between the trimmed V and J ends, which lost 6 bases and 4 bases, there was a span of 18 bases. Germline V gives CDR1 MRHNA, CDR2 SNTAGT. This CDR3 is built from 15 residues. CDR3 protein: CASRAQARSPYGYTF. The CDR3, as DNA: TGTGCCAGCAGAGCCCAGGCCCGCTCCCCCTATGGCTACACCTTC.

This clonotype was picked up many times. The CDR3 bases are TGCAGTGCCGCGCTTTATCGCACAGATACGCAGTATTTT. Translation: CSAALYRTDTQYF. The chain employs TRBV20-1 and TRBJ2-3; D is uncertain. CDR3 length: 13 residues. Germline CDR1 and CDR2: DFQATT and SNEGSKA (reference sequence). V lost 6 bases, J lost 1 base, and 11 bases lay in between.

The rearrangement uses TRBV20-1 and TRBJ2-5, with D hard to call. Gene TRBJ2-7 matches the end of the DNA better, so the J call may be wrong. The germline V gene encodes CDR1 DFQATT and CDR2 SNEGSKA (reference sequence). There are 13 residues in the CDR3. CDR3 in amino acids: CSALNTVTYEQYF. CDR3 nucleotides: TGCAGTGCCCTAAACACCGTAACCTACGAGCAGTACTTC.

Concerning this clonotype itself: One junction end disagrees with the germline gene, perhaps due to a read error. The chain is built from TRBV6-1 and TRBJ2-5; weak D call: TRBD1 (5 bases). The CDR3 has 12 residues. Germline CDR1 and CDR2: MNHNS and SASEGT. The chain's CDR3 is CVSREVLETQYF. CDR3 in DNA: TGTGTCAGCAGGGAAGTCTTGGAGACCCAGTACTTC.

This clonotype was seen at least ten times. This chain links TRBV7-9 with TRBJ2-7; TRBD1 agrees at 7 bases. Germline V gene lookup returns CDR1 SEHNR and CDR2 FQNEAQ (reference sequence). The J segment lost 2 bases and the V segment lost 6 bases, leaving 7 bases of the junction unmatched. This CDR3 spans 14 amino acids. The CDR3 DNA follows: TGTGCCAGCAGACCCCCGGGACAGACCTACGAGCAGTACTTC. This sequence encodes CASRPPGQTYEQYF.

This clonotype was observed many times. V gene TRBV4-3 combines with J gene TRBJ2-3, with D hard to call. V was cut by 0 bases and J by 2 bases, with 9 bases left in between. CDR1 LGHNA and CDR2 YSLEER come from the germline V gene. There are 15 residues in the CDR3. CDR3 DNA: TGCGCCAGCAGCCAAGACGGCCAGTTCACAGATACGCAGTATTTT. Translated: CASSQDGQFTDTQYF.

This clonotype was observed many times. The chain joins TRBV13 to TRBJ1-2, with 10 bases fitting TRBD1. The CDR3 length is 15 residues. Germline CDR1 PRHDT, CDR2 FYEKMQ (reference sequence). V shed 5 bases, J shed 7 bases, and the junction held 10 bases outside the gene matches. The CDR3 DNA reads as TGTGCCAGCAGCCTCCCGGGACAGGGGTTGACTGGCTACACCTTC. Translated: CASSLPGQGLTGYTF.

The table lists this clonotype with a few counts. The genes are TRBV24-1 and TRBJ2-1, with D uncertain. V dropped 0 bases and J dropped 5 bases, with 13 bases sitting between them. There are 16 residues in the CDR3. Germline V lookup: CDR1 KGHDR, CDR2 SFDVKD. CDR3 DNA sequence: TGTGCCACCAGTGATTTGGCCCTTGGACGGAACAATGAGCAGTTCTTC. Amino acids: CATSDLALGRNNEQFF.